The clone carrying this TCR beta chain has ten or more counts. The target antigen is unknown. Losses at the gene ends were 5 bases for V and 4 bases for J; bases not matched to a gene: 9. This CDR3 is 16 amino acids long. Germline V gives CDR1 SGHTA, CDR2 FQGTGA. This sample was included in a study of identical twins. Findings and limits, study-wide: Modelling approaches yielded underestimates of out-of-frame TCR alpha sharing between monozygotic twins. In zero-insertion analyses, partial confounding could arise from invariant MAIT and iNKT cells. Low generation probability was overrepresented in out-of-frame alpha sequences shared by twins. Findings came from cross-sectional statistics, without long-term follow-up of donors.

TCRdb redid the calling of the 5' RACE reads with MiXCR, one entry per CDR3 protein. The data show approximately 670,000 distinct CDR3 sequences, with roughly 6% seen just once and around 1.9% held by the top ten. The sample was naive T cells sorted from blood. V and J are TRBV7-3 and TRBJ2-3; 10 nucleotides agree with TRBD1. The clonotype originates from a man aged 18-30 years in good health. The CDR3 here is CASSLGAGQGSDTQYF. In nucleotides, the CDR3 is TGTGCCAGCAGCCTGGGGGCGGGACAGGGGTCAGATACGCAGTATTTT.